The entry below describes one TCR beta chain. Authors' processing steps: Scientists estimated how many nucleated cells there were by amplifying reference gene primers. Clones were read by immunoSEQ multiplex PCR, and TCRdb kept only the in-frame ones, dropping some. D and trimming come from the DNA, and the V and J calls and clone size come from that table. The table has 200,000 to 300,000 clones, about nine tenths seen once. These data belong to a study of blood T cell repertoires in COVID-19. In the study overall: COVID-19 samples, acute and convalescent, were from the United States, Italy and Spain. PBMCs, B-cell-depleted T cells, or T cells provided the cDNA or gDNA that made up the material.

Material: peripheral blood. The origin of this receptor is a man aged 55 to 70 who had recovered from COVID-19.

The CDR3 sequence: CASSSRRTSGGVAGELFF. The CDR3 DNA reads as TGTGCCAGCAGCTCCCGAAGGACTAGCGGGGGGGTTGCCGGGGAGCTGTTTTTT. The rearrangement joins TRBV11-3 to TRBJ2-2; 15 bases are shared with TRBD2. From germline, CDR1 is SGHNT and CDR2 YENEEA. Germline trimming cut 4 bases from V and 6 bases from J; bases unmatched to any gene: 9. The CDR3 is 18 amino acids.